A selection of T cell receptor beta chains follows, all from one sample in a study of post-analysis software for immune sequencing data. Via MiXCR, TCRdb re-called the PCR reads, giving one row per CDR3 protein. The table lists about 680,000 distinct CDR3 sequences, approximately 60% of them singletons. The sequencing input was blood. These receptor sequences come from a girl aged 2-15 years with multiple sclerosis. Both conserved end residues are part of each CDR3.

V	length	CDR3
TRBV12-3/TRBV12-4	13	CASSVTGYYGYTF
TRBV6-5	15	CASSDGQGRTDTQYF
TRBV11-2	16	CASSSSTGARTGELFF
TRBV9	14	CASSVAQGSNEQFF
TRBV5-6	15	CASSLPGTVQETQYF
TRBV20-1	13	CSASPQVNQPQHF
TRBV6-5	19	CASSYSWRRERSGANVLTF
TRBV5-1	15	CASSLRQGDGYGYTF
TRBV5-1	18	CASSLEVGGTSGNNEQFF
TRBV21-1	16	CASSPTSGAPWETQYF
TRBV5-1	13	CASSLGRGAIQYF
TRBV20-1	13	CSAREEAWHEQFF
TRBV5-1	16	CASSLPSGTANEKLFF
TRBV20-1	14	CSALDRGRTDTQYF
TRBV10-3	14	CAISGKGANNEQFF
TRBV7-9	14	CASSLGTALYGYTF
TRBV2	16	CASTRRWTGGEETQYF
TRBV4-1	14	CASSQAGAGIGYTF